Below, 27 T cell receptor beta chains from the same sample are listed, as sequenced in a study of blood T cells in healthy people across ages. Combining a sample-barcoded 5' primer with a J-beta primer mix, a second PCR ran for about 7 to 12 cycles. Using its own MiXCR run on the 5' RACE reads, TCRdb lists one record per CDR3 protein. In the table there are roughly 1,700,000 distinct CDR3 sequences, approximately 30% of which are singletons. Sample: blood. The receptors come from a woman younger than 45 in good health.

The V and J genes are TRBV30 and TRBJ2-1; 7 bases line up with TRBD2. CDR1 is GTSNPN and CDR2 is SVGIG in the germline V gene (reference sequence). This CDR3 has 15 amino acids. V shed 3 bases, J shed 7 bases, and the junction held 12 bases outside the gene matches. CDR3 loop: CAWSPGLADINEQFF. CDR3 nucleotides: TGTGCCTGGAGCCCTGGGCTAGCGGATATTAATGAGCAGTTCTTC.

This clonotype was observed once. CDR3 sequence reads: CASRGTSGVGDTQYF. For the CDR3, the DNA is TGTGCCAGCAGAGGGACTAGCGGGGTTGGAGATACGCAGTATTTT. The gene calls are TRBV6-2 or TRBV6-3 and TRBJ2-3; the match to TRBD2 covers 13 bases. The CDR3 length is 15 residues. The germline gives CDR1 MNHEY, CDR2 SVGEGT. V trimming: 6 bases; J trimming: 5 bases; junction bases outside the gene matches: 5.

In its sample, this clonotype was seen a few times. The rearrangement links TRBV12-3 or TRBV12-4 to TRBJ2-1; 12 nucleotides align to TRBD2. This CDR3 is 16 amino acids long. Trimming took 8 bases from V and 7 from J; bases not matched to a gene: 12. The chain's CDR3 is CASRLGLAGSWNEQFF. The CDR3 DNA reads TGTGCCAGCCGATTAGGACTAGCGGGATCCTGGAATGAGCAGTTCTTC.

J is TRBJ2-1 and V is TRBV5-1; D perhaps matches TRBD2 (5 bases). With 0 bases removed from V and 10 bases from J, the gap between germline ends came to 14 bases. CDR1 and CDR2 from the germline V gene are SGHRS and YFSETQ. CDR3 length: 14 amino acids. The CDR3 DNA follows: TGCGCCAGCAGCTTGGGACCCACTAGGGAGGAGCAGTTCTTC. As protein: CASSLGPTREEQFF.

This clonotype was seen more than once but under ten times. The chain links TRBV7-2 to TRBJ2-1; TRBD2 matches at 13 bases. V lost 3 bases, J lost 9 bases, and 8 bases stayed unmatched. Germline lookup yields CDR1 SGHTA and CDR2 FQGNSA. The CDR3 runs 16 residues. The CDR3 sequence is CASSLRTGTSGIEQFF. The CDR3 coding sequence is TGTGCCAGCAGCTTGAGAACCGGGACTAGCGGGATTGAGCAGTTCTTC.

On this clonotype: An end of the junction does not agree with germline; a read error may underlie this. The J gene is TRBJ2-7, the V gene TRBV5-5; weak D call: TRBD2 (5 bases). In germline, CDR1 is SGHKS, CDR2 YYEKEE (reference sequence). This CDR3 region has 13 residues. CDR3 nucleotide sequence: TGTACCAGCAGCCAGATCGGGGTCTACGAGCAGTACTTC. Translation gives CTSSQIGVYEQYF.

This clonotype was picked up one time. A junction boundary mismatches the germline segment, possibly from a read error. The chain recombines TRBV12-3 or TRBV12-4 with TRBJ2-5; possibly TRBD1 or TRBD2 for D (7 bases each). The CDR3 is made up of 14 amino acids. The CDR3 region is CASSETGAGEIQYF. The DNA of the CDR3 is TGTGCCAGCAGCGAAACAGGGGCGGGAGAGATCCAGTACTTC.

This rearrangement joins TRBV7-2 to TRBJ1-2, with 8 bases lining up with TRBD1. V trimming: 5 bases; J trimming: 6 bases; junction bases outside the gene matches: 5. The CDR3 sequence is 13 residues long. Germline V lookup: CDR1 SGHTA, CDR2 FQGNSA. CDR3 in amino acids: CASSQDRVHGYTF. The CDR3 bases are TGTGCCAGCAGCCAGGACAGGGTGCATGGCTACACCTTC.

The CDR3 DNA follows: TGTGCCAGCAGCCAAGATGGGAACCAGCAGTACTTC. This gives the protein CASSQDGNQQYF. The J gene is TRBJ2-7, the V gene TRBV3-1; D is undetermined. V was shortened by 0 bases and J by 8 bases, with 8 bases between the two germline ends. This CDR3 has 12 residues. Germline CDR1 is LGHDT and CDR2 is YNNKEL (reference sequence).

The chain couples TRBV4-3 to TRBJ1-2; 7 bases map to TRBD1. Looked up from germline, CDR1 is LGHNA and CDR2 is YSLEER. The V segment lost 3 bases and the J segment 10 bases; nucleotides outside the gene matches: 5. The CDR3 is 12 residues long. The CDR3, as DNA: TGCGCCAGCAGCCACGGGACAGAGGTCTACACCTTC. This encodes CASSHGTEVYTF.

The V call is TRBV4-1, the J call TRBJ2-4; either TRBD1 or TRBD2 may supply D (5 bases each). The J call may not be correct, given that the DNA end is closer to TRBJ2-7. Germline V lookup: CDR1 MGHRA, CDR2 YSYEKL. This CDR3 comprises 15 residues. The CDR3: CASSAGDESANEQYF. The CDR3 region has the DNA TGCGCCAGCAGCGCCGGGGACGAGTCAGCCAACGAGCAGTACTTC.

This clonotype came up many times. CDR3 loop: CASSYTQGSYEQYF. Here the CDR3 DNA reads TGTGCCAGCAGTTACACACAGGGTAGCTACGAGCAGTACTTC. This chain links TRBV6-6 with TRBJ2-7; D possibly corresponds to TRBD1 (6 bases). The V gene lost 2 bases and the J gene lost 3 bases, with 11 bases spanning the gap. This CDR3 has 14 residues. Germline-derived CDR1 and CDR2 are MNHNY and SVGAGI (reference sequence).

The chain couples TRBV7-9 to TRBJ2-6; maybe TRBD1 (7 bases). CDR3 length equals 19 residues. Looked up from germline, CDR1 is SEHNR and CDR2 is FQNEAQ (reference sequence). Trimming cost V 3 bases and J 0 bases, with 18 bases left between them. For the CDR3, the DNA is TGTGCCAGCAGCTTCAATGGAGGGACAGTCCGCTCTGGGGCCAACGTCCTGACTTTC. This codes for CASSFNGGTVRSGANVLTF. The entire variable domain, with the rest obtained from reference TRBV7-9 and TRBJ2-6, is as follows: DTGVSQNPRHKITKRGQNVTFRCDPISEHNRLYWYRQTLGQGPEFLTYFQNEAQLEKSRLLSDRFSAERPKGSFSTLEIQRTEQGDSAMYLCASSFNGGTVRSGANVLTFGAGSRLTVL.

This clonotype was counted between two and nine times. One end of the junction varies from germline; a read error may be responsible. The rearrangement uses TRBV28 and TRBJ2-4; TRBD1 matches at 7 bases. The CDR3 extends over 20 amino acids. Germline CDR1 and CDR2: MDHEN and SYDVKM. CDR3 DNA sequence: TGTGCCTGCAGTACAAAAGGGGGCGCGAGGAGAGTTGGGGCCAAAAACATTCAGTACTTC. Its translation is CACSTKGGARRVGAKNIQYF.

The genes are TRBV12-3 or TRBV12-4 and TRBJ2-7; 8 bases align to TRBD2. This CDR3 contains 15 residues. The ends lost 1 base at V and 5 bases at J; junction bases unmatched: 7. The CDR3: CASSLVSGGIHEQYF. For the CDR3, the DNA is TGTGCCAGCAGTTTAGTAAGCGGGGGAATCCACGAGCAGTACTTC.

Notes on this clonotype: Compared with germline, one end of the junction differs, possibly owing to a read error. The chain carries TRBV7-9 and TRBJ2-7; tentative D call: TRBD2 (6 bases). Germline V gives CDR1 SEHNR, CDR2 FQNEAQ (reference sequence). The CDR3 consists of 14 residues. The CDR3 nucleotides read TGTGTCACGTCGTATGCGGGGAGCGCCTACAAGCAGTACTTC. Translating it yields CVTSYAGSAYKQYF.

The gene calls are TRBV28 and TRBJ1-1, with TRBD1 matching over 7 bases. This CDR3 comprises 15 residues. The V and J ends lost 9 bases and 3 bases, in that order; junction bases with no gene match: 13. Germline V lookup: CDR1 MDHEN, CDR2 SYDVKM. CDR3 region: CASDDRATTHTEAFF. CDR3 nucleotide sequence: TGTGCCAGTGACGACAGGGCAACTACGCACACTGAAGCTTTCTTT.

This clonotype appeared a few times. J is TRBJ2-1 and V is TRBV18; 7 bases agree with TRBD1. Germline V CDR1 and CDR2: KGHSH, LQKENI. Unmatched junction bases numbered 5, after V lost 3 bases and J lost 6 bases. The CDR3 loop spans 14 amino acids. This CDR3 reads CASSPSGQPNEQFF. The CDR3 bases are TGTGCCAGCTCACCTTCGGGACAGCCCAATGAGCAGTTCTTC.

This clonotype was recorded many times. In DNA form, the CDR3 reads TGTGCCACCAGCAGAGATGGAGCCTCCCATTACGAGCAGTACTTC. Protein sequence: CATSRDGASHYEQYF. The chain employs TRBV15 and TRBJ2-7; D remains unclear. V was cut by 0 bases and J by 4 bases, with 13 bases left in between. Germline V CDR1 and CDR2: LNHNV, YYDKDF (reference sequence). The CDR3 sequence is 15 residues long.

This clonotype was found a few times. The chain joins TRBV20-1 to TRBJ2-5; no definite D call. This CDR3 comprises 12 residues. V was clipped by 6 bases and J by 2 bases, with 10 bases between them. The germline V gene encodes CDR1 DFQATT and CDR2 SNEGSKA (reference sequence). The CDR3 spells CSAYSKQETQYF. Here the CDR3 DNA reads TGCAGTGCCTACAGTAAACAAGAGACCCAGTACTTC.

There are many counts of this clonotype. The chain uses TRBV20-1 and TRBJ2-5; perhaps TRBD1 as D (5 bases). The ends were cut back, 3 bases at V and 6 bases at J, with 14 bases in the middle. The CDR3 runs to 13 residues. Germline values: CDR1 DFQATT, CDR2 SNEGSKA (reference sequence). The CDR3 coding sequence is TGCAGTGCTAGCCCCCAGGGTAGAAAGACCCAGTACTTC. It translates to CSASPQGRKTQYF.

Of note for this clonotype: This may arise from a read error, as a much more abundant clone is one base away. V gene TRBV3-1 combines with J gene TRBJ2-1, with D perhaps TRBD1 or TRBD2 (5 bases each). Germline CDR1 reads LGHDT; CDR2 reads YNNKEL (reference sequence). The CDR3 is made up of 14 amino acids. The CDR3 nucleotides are TGTGCCAGCAGCCCCGGGACGACCTCCAATGGGCAGTTCTTC. This codes for CASSPGTTSNGQFF.

The chain recombines TRBV5-1 with TRBJ2-1; TRBD2 matches at 16 bases. The CDR3 is 17 residues long. Per germline, CDR1 SGHRS and CDR2 YFSETQ. Trimming removed 3 bases from V and 8 bases from J; junction bases left unmatched: 8. In nucleotides, the CDR3 is TGCGCCAGCAGCTGGCGGGGGACTAGCGGGGGGGCCCATGAGCAGTTCTTC. Amino acids: CASSWRGTSGGAHEQFF. Full variable domain (rest looked up from reference TRBV5-1 and TRBJ2-1): KAGVTQTPRYLIKTRGQQVTLSCSPISGHRSVSWYQQTPGQGLQFLFEYFSETQRNKGNFPGRFSGRQFSNSRSEMNVSTLELGDSALYLCASSWRGTSGGAHEQFFGPGTRLTVL.

J is TRBJ2-1 and V is TRBV5-1; D remains unclear. V shed 4 bases and J shed 3 bases, with 11 bases lying between them. Germline V gene lookup returns CDR1 SGHRS and CDR2 YFSETQ. The CDR3 extends over 14 amino acids. In DNA, the CDR3 is TGCGCCAGCAGCCCCAGGTCAAACTACAATGAGCAGTTCTTC. This codes for CASSPRSNYNEQFF. The full variable domain, rest sourced from reference TRBV5-1 and TRBJ2-1, is KAGVTQTPRYLIKTRGQQVTLSCSPISGHRSVSWYQQTPGQGLQFLFEYFSETQRNKGNFPGRFSGRQFSNSRSEMNVSTLELGDSALYLCASSPRSNYNEQFFGPGTRLTVL.

The chain uses TRBV12-3 or TRBV12-4 and TRBJ2-5, with D unclear. The V gene lost 7 bases and the J gene lost 2 bases, with 14 bases spanning the gap. This CDR3 spans 14 amino acids. CDR3 sequence (DNA): TGTGCCAGCACCTTACGAAGGTTGCAAGAGACCCAGTACTTC. It is translated as CASTLRRLQETQYF.

Turning to this clonotype: This clone may be a read error of a much larger clone one base away. This sequence joins TRBV12-3 or TRBV12-4 and TRBJ2-5; D not resolved. CDR3 length: 12 amino acids. V was shortened by 5 bases and J by 5 bases, with 9 bases between the two germline ends. For the CDR3, the DNA is TGTGCCAGCAGTGACGATAATGAGACCCAGTACTTC. The encoded protein is CASSDDNETQYF.

This clonotype was counted a few times. The V call is TRBV3-1, the J call TRBJ2-3; 7 bases line up with TRBD2. The CDR3 spans 16 residues. Unmatched junction bases numbered 6, after V lost 1 base and J lost 2 bases. CDR1 is LGHDT, CDR2 YNNKEL, per germline (reference sequence). The CDR3 sequence: CASSQAGRPFTDTQYF. For the CDR3, the DNA is TGTGCCAGCAGCCAAGCCGGGAGGCCTTTCACAGATACGCAGTATTTT.